Listed here is a single TCR beta chain. In the PCR, 60 Vbeta and 13 Jbeta primers were used. TCRdb's copy holds only in-frame clones and misses some; the assay was immunoSEQ multiplex PCR. The sample has approximately 140,000 clones, approximately 73% seen once. These data belong to a study of cytomegalovirus exposure and HLA in healthy donors. J was trimmed by 13 bases and V by 4 bases; bases with no gene match: 14. Per the germline V gene, CDR1 is SEHNR and CDR2 is FQNEAQ (reference sequence). The CDR3 runs 16 residues. The chain links TRBV7-9 to TRBJ1-6, with TRBD1 matching over 9 bases. This TCR derives from a woman in her forties in good health and CMV-seronegative. Sequencing input: PBMCs. CDR3 sequence reads: CASSSATGTGTSPLHF. For the CDR3, the DNA is TGTGCCAGCAGCTCTGCGACCGGGACAGGGACCTCCCCCCTCCACTTT.